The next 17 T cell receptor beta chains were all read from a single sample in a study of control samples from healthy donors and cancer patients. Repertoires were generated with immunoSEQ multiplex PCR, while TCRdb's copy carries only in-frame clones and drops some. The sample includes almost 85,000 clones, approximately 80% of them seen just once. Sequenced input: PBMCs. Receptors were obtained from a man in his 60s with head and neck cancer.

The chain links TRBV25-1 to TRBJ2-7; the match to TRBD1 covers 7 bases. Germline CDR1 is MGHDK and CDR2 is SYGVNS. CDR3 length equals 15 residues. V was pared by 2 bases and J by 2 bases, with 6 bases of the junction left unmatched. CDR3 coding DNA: TGTGCCAGCAGTGAAGGGGGTCAGGGGGCCTACGAGCAGTACTTC. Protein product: CASSEGGQGAYEQYF.

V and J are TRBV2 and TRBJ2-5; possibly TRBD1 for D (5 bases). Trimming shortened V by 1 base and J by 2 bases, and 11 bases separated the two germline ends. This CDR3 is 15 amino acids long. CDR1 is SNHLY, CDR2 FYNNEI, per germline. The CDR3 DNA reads TGTGCCAGCAGTGAAGGAGGCAGGGCGCAAGAGACCCAGTACTTC. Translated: CASSEGGRAQETQYF.

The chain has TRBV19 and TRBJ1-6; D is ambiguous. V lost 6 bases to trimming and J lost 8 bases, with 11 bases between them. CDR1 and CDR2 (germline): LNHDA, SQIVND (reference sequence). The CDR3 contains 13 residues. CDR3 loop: CASSRNRDSPLHF. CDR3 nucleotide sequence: TGTGCCAGTAGCAGGAATCGGGATTCACCCCTCCACTTT. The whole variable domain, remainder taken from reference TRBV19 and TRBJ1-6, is DGGITQSPKYLFRKEGQNVTLSCEQNLNHDAMYWYRQDPGQGLRLIYYSQIVNDFQKGDIAEGYSVSREKKESFPLTVTSAQKNPTAFYLCASSRNRDSPLHFGNGTRLTVT.

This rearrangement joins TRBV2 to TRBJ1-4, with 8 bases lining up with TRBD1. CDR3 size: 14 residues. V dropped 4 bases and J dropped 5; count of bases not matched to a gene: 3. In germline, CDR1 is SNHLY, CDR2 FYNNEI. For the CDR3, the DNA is TGTGCCAGCAGTGGGGGACAGGAGAATGAAAAACTGTTTTTT. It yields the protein CASSGGQENEKLFF.

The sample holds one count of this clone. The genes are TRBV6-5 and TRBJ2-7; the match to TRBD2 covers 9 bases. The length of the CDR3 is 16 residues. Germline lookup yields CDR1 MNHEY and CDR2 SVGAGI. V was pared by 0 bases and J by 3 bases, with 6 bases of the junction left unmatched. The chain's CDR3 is CASSYSTGLAIYEQYF. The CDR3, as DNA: TGTGCCAGCAGTTACTCGACGGGACTAGCTATCTACGAGCAGTACTTC.

CDR3 nucleotides: TGTGCCAGCAGTTTGGGCAGGCCCTACGAGCAGTACTTC. Translating gives CASSLGRPYEQYF. V is TRBV12-3 or TRBV12-4 and J is TRBJ2-7; D gene ambiguous. Trimming cost V 3 bases and J 2 bases, with 8 bases left between them. The CDR3 runs to 13 residues.

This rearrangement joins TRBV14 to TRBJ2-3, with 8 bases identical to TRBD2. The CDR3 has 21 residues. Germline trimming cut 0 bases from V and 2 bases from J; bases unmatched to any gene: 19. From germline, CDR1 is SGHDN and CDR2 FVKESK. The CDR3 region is CASSQDPSSFTSGYYTDTQYF. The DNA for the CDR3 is TGTGCCAGCAGCCAAGACCCTAGTTCCTTTACTAGCGGATATTACACAGATACGCAGTATTTT.

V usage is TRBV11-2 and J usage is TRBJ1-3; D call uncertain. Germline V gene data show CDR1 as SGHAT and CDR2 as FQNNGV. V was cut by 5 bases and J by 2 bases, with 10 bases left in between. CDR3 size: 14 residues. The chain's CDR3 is CASSGVFTGNTIYF. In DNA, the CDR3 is TGTGCCAGCAGCGGTGTATTCACTGGAAACACCATATATTTT.

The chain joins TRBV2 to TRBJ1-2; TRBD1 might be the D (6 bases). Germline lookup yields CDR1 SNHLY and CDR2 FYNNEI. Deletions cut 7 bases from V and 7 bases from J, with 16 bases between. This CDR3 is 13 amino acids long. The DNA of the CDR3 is TGTGCCAGCACCGAGGCAGGGGACCTTGGCTACACCTTC. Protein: CASTEAGDLGYTF.

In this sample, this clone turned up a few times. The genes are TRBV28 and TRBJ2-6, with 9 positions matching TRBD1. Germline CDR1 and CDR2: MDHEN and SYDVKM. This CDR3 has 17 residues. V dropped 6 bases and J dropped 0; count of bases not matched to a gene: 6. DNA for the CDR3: TGTGCCAGCAGCCGGGACAGGGTTTCCTCTGGGGCCAACGTCCTGACTTTC. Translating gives CASSRDRVSSGANVLTF. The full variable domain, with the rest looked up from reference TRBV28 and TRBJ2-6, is DVKVTQSSRYLVKRTGEKVFLECVQDMDHENMFWYRQDPGLGLRLIYFSYDVKMKEKGDIPEGYSVSREKKERFSLILESASTNQTSMYLCASSRDRVSSGANVLTFGAGSRLTVL.

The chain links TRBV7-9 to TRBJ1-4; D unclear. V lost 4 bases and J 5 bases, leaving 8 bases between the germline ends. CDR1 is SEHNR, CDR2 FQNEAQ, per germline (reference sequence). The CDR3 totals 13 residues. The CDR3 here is CASSSNVNEKLFF. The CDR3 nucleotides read TGTGCCAGCAGCTCAAACGTGAATGAAAAACTGTTTTTT.

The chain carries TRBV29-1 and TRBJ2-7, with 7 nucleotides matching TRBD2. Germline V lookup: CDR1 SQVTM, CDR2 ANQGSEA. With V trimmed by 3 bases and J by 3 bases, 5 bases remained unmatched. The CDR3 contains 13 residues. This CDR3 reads CSVDWGGGYEQYF. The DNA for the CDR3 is TGCAGCGTTGACTGGGGGGGTGGCTACGAGCAGTACTTC.

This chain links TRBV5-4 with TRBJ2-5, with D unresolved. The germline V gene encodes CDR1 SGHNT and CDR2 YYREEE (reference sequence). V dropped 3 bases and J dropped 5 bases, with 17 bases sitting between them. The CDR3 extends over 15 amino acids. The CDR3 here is CASSSPTASWETQYF. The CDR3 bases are TGTGCCAGCAGCTCGCCGACGGCGTCGTGGGAGACCCAGTACTTC.

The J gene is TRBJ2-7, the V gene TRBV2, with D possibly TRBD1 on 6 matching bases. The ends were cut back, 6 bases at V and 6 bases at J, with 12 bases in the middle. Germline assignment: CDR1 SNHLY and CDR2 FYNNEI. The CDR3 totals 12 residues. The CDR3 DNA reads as TGTGCCAGCAGCTGGACAGAGATCGAGCAGTACTTC. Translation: CASSWTEIEQYF.

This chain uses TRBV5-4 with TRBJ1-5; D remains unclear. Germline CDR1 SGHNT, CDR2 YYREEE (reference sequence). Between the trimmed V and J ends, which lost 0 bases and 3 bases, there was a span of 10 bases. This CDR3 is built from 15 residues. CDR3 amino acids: CASSLEPGYNQPQHF. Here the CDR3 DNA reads TGTGCCAGCAGCTTGGAGCCAGGCTACAATCAGCCCCAGCATTTT.

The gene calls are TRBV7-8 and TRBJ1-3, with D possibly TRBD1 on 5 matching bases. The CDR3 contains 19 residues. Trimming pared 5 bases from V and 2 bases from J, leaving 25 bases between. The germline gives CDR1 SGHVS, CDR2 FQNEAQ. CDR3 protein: CASSARGGVSGFTGNTIYF. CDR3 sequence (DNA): TGTGCCAGCAGCGCCCGGGGGGGGGTATCAGGGTTTACTGGAAACACCATATATTTT.

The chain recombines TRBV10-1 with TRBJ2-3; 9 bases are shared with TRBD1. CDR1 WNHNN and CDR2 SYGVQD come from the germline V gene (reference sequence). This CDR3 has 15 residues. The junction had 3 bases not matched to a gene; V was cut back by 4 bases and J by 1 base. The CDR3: CASSGRDRGTDTQYF. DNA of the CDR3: TGCGCCAGCAGTGGCCGGGACAGGGGCACAGATACGCAGTATTTT.